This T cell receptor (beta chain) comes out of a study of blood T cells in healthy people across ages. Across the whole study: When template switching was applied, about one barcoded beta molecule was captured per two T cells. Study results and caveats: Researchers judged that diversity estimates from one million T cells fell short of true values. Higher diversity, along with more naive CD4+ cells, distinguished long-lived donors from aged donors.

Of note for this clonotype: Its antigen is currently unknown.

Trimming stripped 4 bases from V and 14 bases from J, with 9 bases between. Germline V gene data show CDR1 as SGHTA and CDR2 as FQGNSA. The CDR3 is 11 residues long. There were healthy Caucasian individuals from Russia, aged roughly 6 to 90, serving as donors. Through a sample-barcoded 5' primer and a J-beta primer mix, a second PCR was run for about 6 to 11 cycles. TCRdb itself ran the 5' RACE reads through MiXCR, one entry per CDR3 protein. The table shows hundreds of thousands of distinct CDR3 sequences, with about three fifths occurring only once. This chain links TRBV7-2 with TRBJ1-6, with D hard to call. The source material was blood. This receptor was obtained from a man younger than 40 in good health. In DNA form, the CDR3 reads TGTGCCAGCAGCTCCAATTTGGCCCTCCACTTT. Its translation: CASSSNLALHF.